This T cell receptor beta chain was documented in a study of T cells in Graves' hyperthyroidism and ophthalmopathy (dated by TCRdb to the late 2010s). Broadly, across the study: Peripheral blood was collected at initial diagnosis, before any treatment. Prospective prediction of ophthalmopathy was tested in an independent validation cohort of approximately 19 hyperthyroidism patients and roughly 16 patients who later progressed to ophthalmopathy. For training and testing, the 100 or so patients in the discovery cohort were randomly divided in a 7:3 ratio. The study also compared thyroid tissue and blood T-cell repertoires from several Graves' hyperthyroidism patients. A discovery cohort of about a hundred patients, roughly 43 with Graves' ophthalmopathy and fewer than 65 with stable Graves' hyperthyroidism, was used to find distinguishing TCR V-J signatures. TCR Vbeta CDR3 sequencing of approximately 140 peripheral blood samples (roughly 41 ophthalmopathy, under 80 hyperthyroidism and roughly 17 progressor patients) is reported in the paper. Once sampling was done, hyperthyroidism patients were given methimazole at a starting dose of 30 mg daily, whereas ophthalmopathy patients were given high-dose intravenous methylprednisolone. The paper's findings and limits, for the study overall: Blood samples also contained most of the expanded thyroid clonotypes (frequency above 0.001), which suggests that blood repertoires may reflect thyroid immune responses. In cross-validation, a model built on a 13 V-J signature told ophthalmopathy apart from stable hyperthyroidism with just under 90% sensitivity and around 81% specificity, and in testing the same model reached 80%/75%. During validation, the model predicted progression to ophthalmopathy a median of around 6 months ahead of onset, with 60% to 71% sensitivity and around 73% specificity. No statistical method was used to fix the sample size in advance, and group allocation was not hidden from the investigators.

Amplification of TCR beta CDR3 regions was carried out from RNA transcripts. For the first round of RT-PCR on the TCR CDR3, the HTBI primer set was used together with the Qiagen OneStep RT-PCR kit. Libraries were constructed in a second round of multiplex PCR, after which size selection and purification were carried out. Sequencing of the libraries was done on an Illumina HiSeq2000 using paired-end 100 bp reads. In the original analysis: SOAPnuke was used to process the raw data, throwing out any read that contained adapters or uncalled bases, had a mean Phred below 15, or lacked an exact constant-primer or identifier match. High-quality paired reads were merged using COPE v1.2.5, and each unique nucleotide sequence was defined as a clonotype. MiTCR v1.1 was used to align clonotypes to the IMGT TRBV, TRBD and TRBJ reference segments. The analysis included only V-J combinations with a frequency above 0.0001, which together covered more than 99% of the repertoires. A TCS score was defined as the ratio between F50 (clonal expansion) and ExV (chaos), using BLOSUM62-based TCRdist between CDR3 peptides within each V-J. Welch's t-statistics and random forest reduced 500 to 650 V-J features to about 12, which were used in a naive Bayes classifier (R e1071). Using fastp at Q25 and MiXCR, TCRdb reprocessed the public reads and kept productive beta chains. Rows are combined by CDR3 protein, so each entry shows the most common genes and DNA. These V and J calls originate from TCRdb's pipeline instead of the authors' own analysis. The sample table shows under 400,000 distinct CDR3 sequences, and about a sixth are seen once. The ten largest clones add up to 15% of the sample.

This clonotype was detected ten times or more. Its antigen has not been determined. No clone much larger than this one lies a single base away; base qualities are absent. The germline V gene provides CDR1 MDHEN and CDR2 SYDVKM. There are 14 amino acids in the CDR3, from cysteine to phenylalanine inclusive. Just CDR3 DNA is preserved here, 42 bases in frame from base 1. Trimming removed 5 bases from V and 3 bases from J, leaving 13 bases between the germline ends. Ophthalmopathy patients had moderately to severely active disease, with a Clinical Activity Score of 3 or more, a NOSPECS grade of 4 or more, and a disease duration of less than 3 months. Patients with uncontrolled infections, other autoimmune diseases, pregnancy or lactation were excluded. Diagnoses were established on the basis of clinical symptoms, serum thyroxine and TRAb, thyroid ultrasound, and orbital computed tomography. PBMCs were isolated from approximately 10 ml of fresh peripheral blood by Ficoll-Paque density gradient centrifugation. Trizol reagent was used to extract total RNA, and RNA quality was then checked on an Agilent 2100 Bioanalyzer.

This TCR was sampled from a woman between 40 and 50 years old with Graves' ophthalmopathy. Recombination connected TRBV28 to TRBJ1-2, with the D gene uncertain. The sample was blood. The nucleotide sequence reads as follows: TGTGCCAGCAGTGCGGGAGGGTCCTACTATGGCTACACCTTC. It specifies CASSAGGSYYGYTF.